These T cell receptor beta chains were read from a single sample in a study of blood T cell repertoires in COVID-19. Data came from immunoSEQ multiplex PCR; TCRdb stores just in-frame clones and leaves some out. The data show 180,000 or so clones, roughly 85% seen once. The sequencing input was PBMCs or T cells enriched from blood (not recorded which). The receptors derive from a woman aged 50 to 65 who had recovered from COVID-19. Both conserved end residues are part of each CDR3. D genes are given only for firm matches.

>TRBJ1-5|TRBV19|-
CASRPTGRGNQPQHF
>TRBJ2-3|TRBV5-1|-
CASSLAGVGGDTQYF
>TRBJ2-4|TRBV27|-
CASSHKGGGGKNIQYF
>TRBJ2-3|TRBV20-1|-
CSASLSTDTQYF
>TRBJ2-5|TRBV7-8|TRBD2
CASSSTGTSGSQETQYF
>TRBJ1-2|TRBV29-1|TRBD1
CSAGDSPNYGYTF
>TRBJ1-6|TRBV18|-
CASSPSGDSPLHF
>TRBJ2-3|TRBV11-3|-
CASSLGSQDTQYF
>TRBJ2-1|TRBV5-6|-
CASSLGPLEFF
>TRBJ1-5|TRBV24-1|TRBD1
CATSDDRVVRNQPQHF
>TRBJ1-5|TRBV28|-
CASSLLNQPQHF
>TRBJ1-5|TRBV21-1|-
CASSKGPRTVSYQPQHF
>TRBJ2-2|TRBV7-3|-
CASSAVTSGELFF
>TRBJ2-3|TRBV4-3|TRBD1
CASSQGTGPTDTQYF
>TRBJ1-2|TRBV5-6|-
CASSPPTGLDYGYTF
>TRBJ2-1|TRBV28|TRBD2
CASSHSSGGAKNEQFF